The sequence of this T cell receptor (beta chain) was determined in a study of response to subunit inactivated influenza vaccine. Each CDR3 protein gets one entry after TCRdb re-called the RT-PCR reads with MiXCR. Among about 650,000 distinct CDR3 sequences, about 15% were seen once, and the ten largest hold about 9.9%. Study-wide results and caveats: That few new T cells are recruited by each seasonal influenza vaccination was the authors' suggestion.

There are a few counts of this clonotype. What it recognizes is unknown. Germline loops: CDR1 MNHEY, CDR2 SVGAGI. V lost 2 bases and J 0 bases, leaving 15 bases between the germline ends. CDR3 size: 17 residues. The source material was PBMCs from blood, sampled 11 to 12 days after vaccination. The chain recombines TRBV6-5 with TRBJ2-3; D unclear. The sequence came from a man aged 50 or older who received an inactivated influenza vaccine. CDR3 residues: CASSYGLVARSTDTQYF. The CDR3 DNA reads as TGTGCCAGCAGTTACGGCCTAGTGGCCCGCAGCACAGATACGCAGTATTTT.